Sequencing of this T cell receptor beta chain was carried out in a study of cytomegalovirus exposure and HLA in healthy donors. Whole-study results and caveats: Near-uniform donor sequencing depth was presumed by presence/absence analyses.

Remarks on this clone: Its antigen is not known.

Use of 60 Vbeta and 13 Jbeta primers characterized the PCR. Generated by immunoSEQ multiplex PCR, the TCRdb table keeps only in-frame clones and is missing some. This repertoire shows 89,000 or so clones, under 85% found once; its top ten account for approximately 2%. This clonotype was sampled from a boy between 10 and 17 years old in good health and CMV-seronegative. The specimen was PBMCs.

The CDR3 DNA is TGTGCCACCAGCAGCGACAGGGGGCTGACTGAAGCTTTCTTT. Its translation: CATSSDRGLTEAFF. This chain connects TRBV15 to TRBJ1-1; TRBD1 aligns across 10 bases. The V gene end was trimmed by 3 bases and the J gene end by 5 bases; junction bases not matched to a gene: 3. Germline V CDR1 and CDR2: LNHNV, YYDKDF (reference sequence). The CDR3 covers 14 residues.